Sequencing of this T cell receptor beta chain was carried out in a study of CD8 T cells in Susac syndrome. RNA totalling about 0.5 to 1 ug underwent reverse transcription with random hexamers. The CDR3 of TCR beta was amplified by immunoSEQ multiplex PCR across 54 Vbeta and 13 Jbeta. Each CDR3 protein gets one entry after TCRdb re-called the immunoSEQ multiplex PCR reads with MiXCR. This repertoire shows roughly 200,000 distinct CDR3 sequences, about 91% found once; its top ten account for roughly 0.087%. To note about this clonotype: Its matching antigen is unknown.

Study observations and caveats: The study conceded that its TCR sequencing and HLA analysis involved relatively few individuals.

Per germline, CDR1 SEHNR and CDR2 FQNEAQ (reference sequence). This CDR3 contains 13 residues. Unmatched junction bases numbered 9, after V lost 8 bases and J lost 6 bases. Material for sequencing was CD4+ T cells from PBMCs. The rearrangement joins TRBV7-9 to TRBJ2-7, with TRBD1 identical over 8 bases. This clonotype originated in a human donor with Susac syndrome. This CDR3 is CASEKDRALEQYF. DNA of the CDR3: TGTGCCAGCGAAAAGGACAGGGCACTCGAGCAGTACTTC.